The 27 T cell receptor beta chains below come from one sample, sequenced in a study of shared clonotypes between healthy human individuals. Sequencing used immunoSEQ multiplex PCR; TCRdb keeps in-frame clones, though not all of them. This sample has a few hundred thousand clones, with roughly four fifths found just once. The source material was PBMCs. The receptors were sampled from a woman between 40 and 55 years old in good health. Some clones in this sample may be carry-over from other donors' samples.

The chain combines TRBV27 with TRBJ1-1; maybe TRBD1 (5 bases). Between the trimmed V and J ends, which lost 3 bases and 3 bases, there was a span of 14 bases. CDR3 length: 15 amino acids. Looked up from germline, CDR1 is MNHEY and CDR2 is SMNVEV (reference sequence). Here the CDR3 reads CASSFRAGRDTEAFF. CDR3 coding DNA: TGTGCCAGCAGTTTTAGAGCGGGCAGGGACACTGAAGCTTTCTTT.

This rearrangement joins TRBV7-2 to TRBJ2-5, with 9 bases that match TRBD2. The V segment lost 2 bases and the J segment 9 bases; nucleotides outside the gene matches: 13. Germline V gene data show CDR1 as SGHTA and CDR2 as FQGNSA. The CDR3 length is 16 residues. CDR3 region: CASSLSPTSGTLAQYF. The CDR3 DNA follows: TGTGCCAGCAGCTTATCCCCGACTAGCGGAACTCTGGCCCAGTACTTC.

Of note for this clone: This sequence is one base from a far larger clone and is likely a read error. Given the absence of the conserved phenylalanine or tryptophan at the CDR3 end, a read error is likely. This rearrangement joins TRBV5-4 to TRBJ2-7, with D possibly matching TRBD2 (5 bases). Germline loops: CDR1 SGHNT, CDR2 YYREEE (reference sequence). The CDR3 totals 13 residues. Trimming shortened V by 5 bases and J by 5 bases, and 14 bases separated the two germline ends. The CDR3 DNA sequence: TGTGCCAGCAGTTGGAGGCCCCTAGACGAGCAGTACTCC. The encoded protein is CASSWRPLDEQYS.

The gene calls are TRBV18 and TRBJ2-7; tentatively, D is TRBD1 or TRBD2 (5 bases each). CDR1 and CDR2 from the germline V gene are KGHSH and LQKENI. This CDR3 contains 14 residues. Trimming took 3 bases from V and 2 from J, leaving 11 bases between them. In DNA form, the CDR3 reads TGTGCCAGCTCACCCGAGGGGAGAGCCTACGAGCAGTACTTC. Residues: CASSPEGRAYEQYF.

This clone was detected a few times. The V gene is TRBV2, the J gene TRBJ1-4, with TRBD1 matching 7 bases. CDR3 length: 16 amino acids. V dropped 4 bases and J dropped 4; count of bases not matched to a gene: 9. The germline CDR1 and CDR2 sequences are SNHLY and FYNNEI. CDR3: CASSVEGRQGNEKLFF. The CDR3 bases are TGTGCCAGCAGTGTAGAGGGCCGACAGGGTAATGAAAAACTGTTTTTT.

CDR3 residues: CASSPGQQETQYF. The CDR3, as DNA: TGTGCCAGCAGTCCGGGACAGCAAGAGACCCAGTACTTC. This chain links TRBV2 with TRBJ2-5; TRBD1 matches at 7 bases. V lost 5 bases, J lost 2 bases, and 2 bases stayed unmatched. This CDR3 is built from 13 residues. Looked up from germline, CDR1 is SNHLY and CDR2 is FYNNEI.

This chain connects TRBV28 to TRBJ2-2; 10 nucleotides agree with TRBD2. Losses at the gene ends were 6 bases for V and 15 bases for J; bases not matched to a gene: 10. From germline, CDR1 is MDHEN and CDR2 SYDVKM. The CDR3 is 13 residues long. The CDR3 bases are TGTGCCAGCAGCACTAGCGGGGCCCCGATGTTGTTTTTT. Its protein is CASSTSGAPMLFF. Together with reference TRBV28 and TRBJ2-2, the CDR3 gives the full variable domain: DVKVTQSSRYLVKRTGEKVFLECVQDMDHENMFWYRQDPGLGLRLIYFSYDVKMKEKGDIPEGYSVSREKKERFSLILESASTNQTSMYLCASSTSGAPMLFFGEGSRLTVL.

The gene calls are TRBV4-1 and TRBJ1-3, with 7 nucleotides matching TRBD1. After removal of 4 bases from V and 0 bases from J, the junction contained 3 bases not matched to a gene. Germline V gene data show CDR1 as MGHRA and CDR2 as YSYEKL. The CDR3 runs 15 residues. This chain's CDR3 is CASSLRDSSGNTIYF. DNA of the CDR3: TGCGCCAGCAGCCTGCGGGACAGCTCTGGAAACACCATATATTTT.

About this clone: This same CDR3 is encoded by further DNA sequences in the sample. The V call is TRBV18, the J call TRBJ2-5; D is undetermined. CDR1 KGHSH and CDR2 LQKENI come from the germline V gene. V was trimmed by 3 bases and J by 2 bases, leaving 4 bases between them. The CDR3 runs 12 residues. CDR3 amino acids: CASSPSQETQYF. The CDR3 DNA reads as TGTGCCAGCTCACCTTCGCAAGAGACCCAGTACTTC.

The chain employs TRBV28 and TRBJ1-1; 11 positions agree with TRBD1. The V and J ends lost 3 bases and 8 bases, in that order; junction bases with no gene match: 8. This CDR3 has 15 amino acids. Germline loops: CDR1 MDHEN, CDR2 SYDVKM. The CDR3 reads CASSFNGQGATEAFF. As DNA, the CDR3 is TGTGCCAGCAGTTTCAATGGACAGGGGGCGACGGAAGCTTTCTTT.

The rearrangement joins TRBV10-2 to TRBJ1-1; D gene ambiguous. The CDR3 runs to 17 residues. Germline V gene sequence: CDR1 WSHSY, CDR2 SAAADI. V lost 0 bases to trimming and J lost 0 bases, with 14 bases between them. The CDR3 DNA reads as TGCGCCAGCAGTGAGTCTCCCGATTCTTCATTGAACACTGAAGCTTTCTTT. Translation: CASSESPDSSLNTEAFF.

The J gene is TRBJ2-1, the V gene TRBV28; D not resolved. This CDR3 has 12 amino acids. Per germline, CDR1 MDHEN and CDR2 SYDVKM. Trimming removed 8 bases from V and 10 bases from J, with 15 bases in between. The CDR3 spells CASSNQGREQFF. The CDR3 region has the DNA TGTGCCAGCTCAAACCAAGGCCGAGAGCAGTTCTTC.

This chain connects TRBV10-3 to TRBJ2-7, with 9 bases identical to TRBD2. CDR1 and CDR2 from the germline V gene are ENHRY and SYGVKD. The CDR3 totals 15 residues. V lost 7 bases to trimming and J lost 3 bases; unmatched junction nucleotides: 10. The CDR3 protein is CAIKAGGQSNYEQYF. CDR3 nucleotide sequence: TGTGCCATCAAAGCGGGAGGACAATCTAACTACGAGCAGTACTTC.

This clone was counted a single time. The gene calls are TRBV5-1 and TRBJ1-4; 8 nucleotides align to TRBD1. In germline, CDR1 is SGHRS, CDR2 YFSETQ. The CDR3 contains 15 residues. V trimming: 4 bases; J trimming: 8 bases; junction bases outside the gene matches: 10. CDR3 in DNA: TGCGCCAGCAGCACGACAGACAGGGGTCGCGAAAAACTGTTTTTT. This sequence encodes CASSTTDRGREKLFF.

The V call is TRBV5-1, the J call TRBJ1-4; the D is unclear. The CDR3 runs to 13 residues. The V and J ends lost 4 bases and 4 bases respectively, with 8 bases between them. Germline V gene data show CDR1 as SGHRS and CDR2 as YFSETQ. The CDR3 sequence: CASSPSINEKLFF. For the CDR3, the DNA is TGCGCCAGCAGCCCCTCGATTAATGAAAAACTGTTTTTT.

To note about this clone: One base away lies a much larger clone, so this may be a sequencing read error. Other nucleotide sequences from this sample produce the same CDR3. This rearrangement joins TRBV6-4 to TRBJ2-3; TRBD2 might be the D (6 bases). The germline V and J ends were trimmed by 0 bases and 0 bases, with 7 bases remaining between them. Looked up from germline, CDR1 is MRHNA and CDR2 is SNTAGT. The CDR3 has 15 residues. The CDR3 DNA reads TGTGCCAGCAGTGACTCGGCGGGGAGCACAGATACGCAGTATTTT. Encoded protein: CASSDSAGSTDTQYF.

V is TRBV18 and J is TRBJ1-2, with TRBD1 matching over 9 bases. V was pared by 3 bases and J by 3 bases, with 2 bases of the junction left unmatched. This CDR3 contains 14 residues. Germline CDR1 is KGHSH and CDR2 is LQKENI. Here the CDR3 DNA reads TGTGCCAGCTCACCGCGGACAGGGGACTATGGCTACACCTTC. Amino acids: CASSPRTGDYGYTF.

This clone was observed a few times. This rearrangement joins TRBV28 to TRBJ1-1; no clear D gene. The CDR3 has 13 amino acids. Looked up from germline, CDR1 is MDHEN and CDR2 is SYDVKM. The germline V and J ends were trimmed by 7 bases and 0 bases, with 9 bases remaining between them. As DNA, the CDR3 is TGTGCCAGCACCTCCGTGGTGAACACTGAAGCTTTCTTT. It encodes CASTSVVNTEAFF.

The V call is TRBV5-1, the J call TRBJ2-5; the match to TRBD2 covers 8 bases. Germline V lookup: CDR1 SGHRS, CDR2 YFSETQ. The V and J ends lost 3 bases and 2 bases, in that order; junction bases with no gene match: 6. This CDR3 comprises 15 residues. CDR3 residues: CASSSLAGIQETQYF. For the CDR3, the DNA is TGCGCCAGCAGCTCCCTAGCGGGTATACAAGAGACCCAGTACTTC.

CDR3 loop: CATSRDASFADTQYF. The CDR3 DNA reads as TGTGCCACCAGCAGAGATGCCTCATTCGCTGATACGCAGTATTTT. The rearrangement joins TRBV15 to TRBJ2-3, with D unclear. Germline CDR1 reads LNHNV; CDR2 reads YYDKDF (reference sequence). This CDR3 comprises 15 residues. V shed 0 bases and J shed 6 bases, with 13 bases lying between them.

V usage is TRBV30 and J usage is TRBJ2-7; D unclear. The V end was cut by 2 bases, the J end by 6 bases, with 8 bases between. Per the germline V gene, CDR1 is GTSNPN and CDR2 is SVGIG (reference sequence). This CDR3 is 11 amino acids long. The CDR3 sequence is CAWSKVGEQYF. The CDR3 DNA is TGTGCCTGGAGTAAAGTGGGCGAGCAGTACTTC.

The rearrangement joins TRBV7-8 to TRBJ1-2; D call uncertain. This CDR3 has 14 amino acids. V shed 2 bases and J shed 6 bases, with 13 bases lying between them. Germline V gene lookup returns CDR1 SGHVS and CDR2 FQNEAQ. The CDR3 protein is CASSLTLASDGYTF. As DNA, the CDR3 is TGTGCCAGCAGCTTAACGTTGGCCTCAGATGGCTACACCTTC.

CDR3 DNA sequence: TGTGCCAGCAGCTTGGTAATGGGAGATTCACCCCTCCACTTT. It is translated as CASSLVMGDSPLHF. The J gene is TRBJ1-6, the V gene TRBV5-6; no firm D call. The CDR3 runs to 14 residues. The V end was cut by 0 bases, the J end by 8 bases, with 9 bases between. Germline V gives CDR1 SGHDT, CDR2 YYEEEE.

The rearrangement links TRBV5-1 to TRBJ2-1; 15 bases match TRBD2. J lost 3 bases, V lost 4 bases, and 5 bases had no gene match. CDR1 and CDR2 (germline): SGHRS, YFSETQ. The CDR3 runs to 17 residues. The CDR3: CASSTGLAGGLYNEQFF. The CDR3 DNA reads as TGCGCCAGCAGCACGGGACTAGCGGGAGGACTCTACAATGAGCAGTTCTTC. Full variable domain (outside the CDR3, taken from reference TRBV5-1 and TRBJ2-1): KAGVTQTPRYLIKTRGQQVTLSCSPISGHRSVSWYQQTPGQGLQFLFEYFSETQRNKGNFPGRFSGRQFSNSRSEMNVSTLELGDSALYLCASSTGLAGGLYNEQFFGPGTRLTVL.

The V and J genes are TRBV6-5 and TRBJ2-5, with D hard to call. There are 15 residues in the CDR3. V was cut by 0 bases and J by 10 bases, with 18 bases left in between. Germline values: CDR1 MNHEY, CDR2 SVGAGI. The CDR3 DNA follows: TGTGCCAGCAGTTACTCGAGAGTGGAGCCAATAGACCAGTACTTC. Its protein product is CASSYSRVEPIDQYF.

The gene calls are TRBV4-2 and TRBJ2-1, with D unresolved. The length of the CDR3 is 15 residues. Germline CDR1 is LGHNA and CDR2 is YNFKEQ. The ends were cut back, 0 bases at V and 3 bases at J, with 9 bases in the middle. CDR3 coding DNA: TGTGCCAGCAGCCAAGATCCCACCTTCTACAATGAGCAGTTCTTC. It codes for CASSQDPTFYNEQFF.

V gene TRBV6-1 combines with J gene TRBJ2-3, with 10 bases lining up with TRBD2. CDR1 is MNHNS, CDR2 SASEGT, per germline. The CDR3 length is 15 residues. V gave up 5 bases and J gave up 0 bases; unmatched junction bases: 2. The CDR3: CASSLTSGSTDTQYF. The CDR3 nucleotides are TGTGCCAGCAGTTTGACTAGCGGGAGCACAGATACGCAGTATTTT.